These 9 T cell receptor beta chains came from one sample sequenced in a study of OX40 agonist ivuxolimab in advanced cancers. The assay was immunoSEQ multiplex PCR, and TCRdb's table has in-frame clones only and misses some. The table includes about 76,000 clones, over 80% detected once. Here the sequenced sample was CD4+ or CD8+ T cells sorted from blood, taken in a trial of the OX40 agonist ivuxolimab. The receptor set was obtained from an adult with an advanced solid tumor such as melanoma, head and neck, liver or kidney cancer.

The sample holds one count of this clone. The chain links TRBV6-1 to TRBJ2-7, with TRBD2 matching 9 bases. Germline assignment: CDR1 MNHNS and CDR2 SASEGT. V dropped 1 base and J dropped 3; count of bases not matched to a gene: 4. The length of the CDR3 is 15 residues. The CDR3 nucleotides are TGTGCCAGCAGTGAAGGATCTAGCGGGGTCTACGAGCAGTACTTC. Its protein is CASSEGSSGVYEQYF.

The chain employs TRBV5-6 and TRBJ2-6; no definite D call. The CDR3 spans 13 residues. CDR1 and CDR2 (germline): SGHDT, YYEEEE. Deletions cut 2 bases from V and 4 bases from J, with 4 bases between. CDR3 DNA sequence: TGTGCCAGCAGCTTATCCGGGGCCAACGTCCTGACTTTC. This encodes CASSLSGANVLTF.

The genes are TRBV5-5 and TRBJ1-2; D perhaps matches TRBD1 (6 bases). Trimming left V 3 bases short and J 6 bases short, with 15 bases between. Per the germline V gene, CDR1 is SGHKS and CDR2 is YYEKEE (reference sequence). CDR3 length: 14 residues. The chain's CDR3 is CASSSMTDSNGYTF. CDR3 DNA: TGTGCCAGCAGCTCAATGACGGACAGCAATGGCTACACCTTC.

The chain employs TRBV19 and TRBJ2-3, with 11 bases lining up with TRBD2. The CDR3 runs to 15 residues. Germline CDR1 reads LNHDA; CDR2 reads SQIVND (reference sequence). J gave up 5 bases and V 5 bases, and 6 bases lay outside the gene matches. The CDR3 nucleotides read TGTGCCAGTAGTTCGTCCGGGACTAGCGGAGATACGCAGTATTTT. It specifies CASSSSGTSGDTQYF.

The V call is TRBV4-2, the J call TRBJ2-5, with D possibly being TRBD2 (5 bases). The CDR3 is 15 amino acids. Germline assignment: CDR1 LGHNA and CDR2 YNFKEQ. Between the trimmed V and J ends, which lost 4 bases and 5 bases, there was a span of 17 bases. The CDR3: CASSPPGRGSETQYF. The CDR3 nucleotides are TGTGCCAGCAGCCCGCCCGGAAGAGGGAGTGAGACCCAGTACTTC.

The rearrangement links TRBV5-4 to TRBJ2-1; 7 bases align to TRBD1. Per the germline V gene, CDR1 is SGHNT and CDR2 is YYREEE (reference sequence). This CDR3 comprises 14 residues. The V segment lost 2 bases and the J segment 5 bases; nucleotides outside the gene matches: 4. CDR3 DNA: TGTGCCAGCAGCTTCGGGACAGTAAACAATGAGCAGTTCTTC. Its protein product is CASSFGTVNNEQFF.

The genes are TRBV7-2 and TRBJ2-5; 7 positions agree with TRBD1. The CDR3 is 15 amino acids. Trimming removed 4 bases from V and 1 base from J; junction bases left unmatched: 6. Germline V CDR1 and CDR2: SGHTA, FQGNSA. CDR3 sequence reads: CASSSGGQTQETQYF. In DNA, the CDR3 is TGTGCCAGCAGCTCAGGGGGACAGACCCAAGAGACCCAGTACTTC.

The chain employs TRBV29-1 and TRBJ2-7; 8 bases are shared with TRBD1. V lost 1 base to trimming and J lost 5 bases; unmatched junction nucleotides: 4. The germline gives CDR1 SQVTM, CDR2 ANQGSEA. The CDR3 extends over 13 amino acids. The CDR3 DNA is TGCAGCGTTGAAGGACAGGGGTCGAACGAGCAGTACTTC. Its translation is CSVEGQGSNEQYF.

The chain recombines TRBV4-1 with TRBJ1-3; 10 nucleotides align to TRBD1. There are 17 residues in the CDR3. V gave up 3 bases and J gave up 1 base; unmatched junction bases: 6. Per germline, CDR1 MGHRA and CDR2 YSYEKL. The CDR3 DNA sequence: TGCGCCAGCAGCCATTCCCGGGACAGGGGTTCTGGAAACACCATATATTTT. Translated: CASSHSRDRGSGNTIYF.